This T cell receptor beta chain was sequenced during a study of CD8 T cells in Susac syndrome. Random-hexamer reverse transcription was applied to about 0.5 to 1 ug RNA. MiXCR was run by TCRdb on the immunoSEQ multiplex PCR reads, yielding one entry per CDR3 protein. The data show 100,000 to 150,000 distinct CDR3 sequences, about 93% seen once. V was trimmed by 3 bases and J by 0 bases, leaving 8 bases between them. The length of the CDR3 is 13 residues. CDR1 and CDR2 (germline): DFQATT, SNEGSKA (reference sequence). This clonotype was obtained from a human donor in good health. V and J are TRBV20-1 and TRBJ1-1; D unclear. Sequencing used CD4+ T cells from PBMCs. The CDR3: CSAREDLNTEAFF. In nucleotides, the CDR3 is TGCAGTGCTAGGGAGGATCTGAACACTGAAGCTTTCTTT.